Listed below are T cell receptor beta chains from one sample, sequenced in a study of blood T cell repertoires in COVID-19. Sequenced by immunoSEQ multiplex PCR; TCRdb stores in-frame clones only, minus some. The table records about 98,000 clones, around 90% of them present only once. Sequenced material: peripheral blood. These receptors came from a man between 65 and 85 years old with acute or convalescent COVID-19. The CDR3 runs from the conserved cysteine through the conserved F or W. The D gene is left open where the match is weak. Size is omitted from some rows. Given values are once, few, many or a class for expanded clones.

J	D	size	V	CDR3	DNA
TRBJ1-2	TRBD1	few	TRBV19	CASRGQGNDYGYTF	TGTGCCAGTAGGGGACAGGGCAACGACTATGGCTACACCTTC
TRBJ2-1	.	.	TRBV6-1	CASSELGSSYNEQFF	TGTGCCAGCAGTGAACTCGGGAGCTCCTACAATGAGCAGTTCTTC
TRBJ2-5	.	.	TRBV5-1	CASSLEVASETQYF	TGCGCCAGCAGCTTGGAAGTGGCCTCGGAGACCCAGTACTTC
TRBJ1-5	.	once	TRBV5-1	CASSLDGRGMGNQPQHF	TGCGCCAGCAGCTTGGACGGCAGGGGAATGGGCAATCAGCCCCAGCATTTT
TRBJ1-1	.	.	TRBV18	CASSAAPSNTEAFF	TGTGCCAGCTCCGCGGCGCCCTCGAACACTGAAGCTTTCTTT
TRBJ2-7	TRBD1	.	TRBV7-9	CASSPRQGGTYEQYF	TGTGCCAGCAGCCCCCGACAGGGTGGTACCTACGAGCAGTACTTC
TRBJ2-5	TRBD1	once	TRBV3-1/TRBV3-2	CASSRQGRETQYF	TGTGCCAGCAGCCGACAGGGTAGGGAGACCCAGTACTTC
TRBJ2-2	.	.	TRBV28	CASSLYVRKNTGELFF	TGTGCCAGCAGTTTATACGTGCGCAAGAACACCGGGGAGCTGTTTTTT
TRBJ2-7	.	.	TRBV11-3	CASSLGDNSYEQYF	TGTGCCAGCAGCTTAGGGGACAACTCCTACGAGCAGTACTTC
TRBJ1-4	.	.	TRBV28	CASSPPYRTKLFF	TGTGCCAGCAGTCCCCCCTACAGGACAAAACTGTTTTTT
TRBJ1-3	.	few	TRBV15	CATSRDRGAGNTIYF	TGTGCCACCAGCAGAGATCGGGGGGCTGGAAACACCATATATTTT
TRBJ2-3	.	.	TRBV4-1	CASSRGGAGFTGTDTQYF	TGCGCCAGCAGCCGAGGAGGGGCCGGATTCACCGGCACAGATACGCAGTATTTT
TRBJ1-2	.	once	TRBV2	CASTRVSPSYGYTF	TGTGCCAGCACCCGAGTCTCCCCTAGTTATGGCTACACCTTC
TRBJ1-3	TRBD1	.	TRBV28	CASSFGRGKLINTIYF	TGTGCCAGCAGTTTTGGCAGGGGGAAACTTATTAACACCATATATTTT
TRBJ1-1	.	.	TRBV7-6	CASSLLGGNTEAFF	TGTGCCAGCAGCTTACTAGGGGGGAACACTGAAGCTTTCTTT